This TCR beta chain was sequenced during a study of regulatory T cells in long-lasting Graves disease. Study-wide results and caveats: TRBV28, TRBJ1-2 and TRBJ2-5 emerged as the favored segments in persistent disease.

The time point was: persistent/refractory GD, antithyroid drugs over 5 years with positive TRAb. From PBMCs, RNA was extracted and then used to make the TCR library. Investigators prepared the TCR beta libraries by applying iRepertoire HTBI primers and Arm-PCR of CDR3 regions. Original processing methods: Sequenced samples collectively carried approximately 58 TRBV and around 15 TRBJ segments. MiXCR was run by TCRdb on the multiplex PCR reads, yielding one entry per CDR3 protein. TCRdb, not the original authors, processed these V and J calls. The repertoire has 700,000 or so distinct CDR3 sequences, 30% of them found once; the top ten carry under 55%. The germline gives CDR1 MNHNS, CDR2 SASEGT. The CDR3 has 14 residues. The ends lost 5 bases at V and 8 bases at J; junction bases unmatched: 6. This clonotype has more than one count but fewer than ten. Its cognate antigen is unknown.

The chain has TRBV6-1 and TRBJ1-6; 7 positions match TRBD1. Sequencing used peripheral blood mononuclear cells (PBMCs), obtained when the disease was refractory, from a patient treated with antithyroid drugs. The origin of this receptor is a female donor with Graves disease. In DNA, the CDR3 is TGTGCCAGCAGTACTCAGGGGGGTGATTCACCCCTCCACTTT. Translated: CASSTQGGDSPLHF.